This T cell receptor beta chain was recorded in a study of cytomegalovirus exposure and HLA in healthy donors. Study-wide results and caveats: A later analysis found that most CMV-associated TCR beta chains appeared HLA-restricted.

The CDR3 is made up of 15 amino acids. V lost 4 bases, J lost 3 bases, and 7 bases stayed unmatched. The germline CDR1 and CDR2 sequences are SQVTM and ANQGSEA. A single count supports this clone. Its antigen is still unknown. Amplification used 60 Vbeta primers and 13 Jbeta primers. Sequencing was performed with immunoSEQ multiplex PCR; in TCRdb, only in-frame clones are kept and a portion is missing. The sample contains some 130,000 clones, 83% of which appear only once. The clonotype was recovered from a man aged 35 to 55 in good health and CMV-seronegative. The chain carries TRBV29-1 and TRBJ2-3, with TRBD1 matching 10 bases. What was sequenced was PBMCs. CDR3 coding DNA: TGCAGCGTTGCAACGGTGGGACAGGGGACAGATACGCAGTATTTT. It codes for CSVATVGQGTDTQYF.